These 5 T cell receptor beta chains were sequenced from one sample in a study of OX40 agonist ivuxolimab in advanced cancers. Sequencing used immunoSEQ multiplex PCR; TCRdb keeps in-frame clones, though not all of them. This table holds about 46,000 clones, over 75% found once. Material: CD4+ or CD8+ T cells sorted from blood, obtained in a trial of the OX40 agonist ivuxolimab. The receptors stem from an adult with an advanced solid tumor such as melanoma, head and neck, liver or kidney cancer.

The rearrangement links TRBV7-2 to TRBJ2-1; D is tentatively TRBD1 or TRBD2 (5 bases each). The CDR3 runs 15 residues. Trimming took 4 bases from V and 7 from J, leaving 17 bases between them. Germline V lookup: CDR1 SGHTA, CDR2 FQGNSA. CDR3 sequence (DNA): TGTGCCAGCAGCTCCTTCGGGGACCAAACAAATGAGCAGTTCTTC. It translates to CASSSFGDQTNEQFF.

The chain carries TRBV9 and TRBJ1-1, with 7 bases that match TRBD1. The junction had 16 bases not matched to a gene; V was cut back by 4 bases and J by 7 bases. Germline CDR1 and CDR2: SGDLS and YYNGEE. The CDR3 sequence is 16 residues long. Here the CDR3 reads CASSPRWAGGQDEAFF. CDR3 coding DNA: TGTGCCAGCAGCCCCCGGTGGGCAGGGGGGCAGGATGAAGCTTTCTTT.

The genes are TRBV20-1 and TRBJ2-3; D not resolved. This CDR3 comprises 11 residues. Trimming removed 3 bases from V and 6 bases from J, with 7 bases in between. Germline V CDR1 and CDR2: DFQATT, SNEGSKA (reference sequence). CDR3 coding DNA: TGCAGTGCTAGCCAGGCGGATACGCAGTATTTT. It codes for CSASQADTQYF.

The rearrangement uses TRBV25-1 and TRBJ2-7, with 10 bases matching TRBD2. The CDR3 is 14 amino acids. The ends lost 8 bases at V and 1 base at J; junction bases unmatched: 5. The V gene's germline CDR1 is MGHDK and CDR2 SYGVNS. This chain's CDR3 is CASRTSGVSYEQYF. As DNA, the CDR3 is TGTGCCAGCCGGACTAGCGGAGTATCCTACGAGCAGTACTTC.

The CDR3 DNA follows: TGTGCCAGCAGCACCGAGGGGGCTAATGAAAAACTGTTTTTT. It specifies CASSTEGANEKLFF. This chain links TRBV5-4 with TRBJ1-4; maybe TRBD1 (6 bases). V was cut by 4 bases and J by 3 bases, with 10 bases left in between. This CDR3 has 14 residues. CDR1 SGHNT and CDR2 YYREEE come from the germline V gene (reference sequence). Full variable domain (rest looked up from reference TRBV5-4 and TRBJ1-4): ETGVTQSPTHLIKTRGQQVTLRCSSQSGHNTVSWYQQALGQGPQFIFQYYREEENGRGNFPPRFSGLQFPNYSSELNVNALELDDSALYLCASSTEGANEKLFFGSGTQLSVL.